This T cell receptor (beta chain) emerged from a study of beta chain features in type 1 diabetes. Study-level points and caveats: High TCR expression in some cells could lead to their over-representation in cDNA sequencing. Moderate yet significant TCRB CDR3 shortening was seen in Type 1 diabetes patients in all four CD4+ subsets.

Reverse transcription of all isolated RNA meant that expressed TCRB transcripts were sequenced. Sequenced by immunoSEQ multiplex PCR; TCRdb stores in-frame clones only, minus some. Among approximately 330,000 clones listed, 8% to 13% were seen once. Each of the CD4+ naive, central memory, regulatory and stem cell-like memory populations was sorted via CD45RO/CCR7/CD25/CD127/CD95/CD27. Worth noting for this clone: The antigen is undetermined.

The CDR3 has 15 residues. Germline assignment: CDR1 SGDLS and CDR2 YYNGEE. Deletions cut 3 bases from V and 2 bases from J, with 12 bases between. The clonotype was recovered from a woman in her twenties or thirties in good health. This chain connects TRBV9 to TRBJ2-1; tentatively, D is TRBD2 (5 bases). The specimen sequenced was naive CD4+ T cells from blood. DNA for the CDR3: TGTGCCAGCAGCGACCGGGGTACCACCTACAATGAGCAGTTCTTC. It yields the protein CASSDRGTTYNEQFF.